This T cell receptor (beta chain) was captured in a study of T cells in Graves' hyperthyroidism and ophthalmopathy. Findings and caveats of the study: Blood also showed most of the thyroid clonotypes that were expanded above 0.001.

This clonotype was counted many times. Its antigen remains unknown. Researchers barred patients who had uncontrolled infection, other autoimmune disease, pregnancy or lactation. Clinical symptoms, serum thyroxine and TRAb, thyroid ultrasound and orbital computed tomography were used for the diagnoses. RNA transcripts served as the template for amplifying TCR beta CDR3 regions. An initial round of RT-PCR targeting the TCR CDR3 relied on the HTBI primer set. Each CDR3 protein is one row after TCRdb ran MiXCR on the multiplex PCR reads. The sample shows hundreds of thousands of distinct CDR3 sequences, around a quarter of them seen only once. The J segment lost 1 base and the V segment lost 2 bases, leaving 14 bases of the junction unmatched. The CDR3 has 18 amino acids. The germline V gene has CDR1 MDHEN and CDR2 SYDVKM.

The sequencing sample was made of blood. The TCR originated in a man aged 45-65 years with Graves' hyperthyroidism. This chain uses TRBV28 with TRBJ2-7; 7 nucleotides agree with TRBD1. The CDR3 spells CASSLGRWGTGDSYEQYF. Written as DNA, the CDR3 is TGTGCCAGCAGTTTAGGTCGTTGGGGTACAGGGGATTCCTACGAGCAGTACTTC.